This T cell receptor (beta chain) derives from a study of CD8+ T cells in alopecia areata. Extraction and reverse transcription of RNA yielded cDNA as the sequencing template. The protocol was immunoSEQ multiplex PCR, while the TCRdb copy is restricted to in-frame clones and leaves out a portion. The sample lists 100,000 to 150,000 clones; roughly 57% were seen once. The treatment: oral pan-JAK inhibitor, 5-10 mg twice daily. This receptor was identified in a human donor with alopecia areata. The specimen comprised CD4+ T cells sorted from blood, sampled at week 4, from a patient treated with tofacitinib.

The CDR3 bases are TGTGCCAGCAGCCCGGACAGGGCCTGGGGAGACACCTTC. Translation: CASSPDRAWGDTF. The rearrangement uses TRBV5-6 and TRBJ1-2; the match to TRBD1 covers 8 bases. The CDR3 contains 13 residues. Per germline, CDR1 SGHDT and CDR2 YYEEEE. The junction had 11 bases not matched to a gene; V was cut back by 4 bases and J by 12 bases.